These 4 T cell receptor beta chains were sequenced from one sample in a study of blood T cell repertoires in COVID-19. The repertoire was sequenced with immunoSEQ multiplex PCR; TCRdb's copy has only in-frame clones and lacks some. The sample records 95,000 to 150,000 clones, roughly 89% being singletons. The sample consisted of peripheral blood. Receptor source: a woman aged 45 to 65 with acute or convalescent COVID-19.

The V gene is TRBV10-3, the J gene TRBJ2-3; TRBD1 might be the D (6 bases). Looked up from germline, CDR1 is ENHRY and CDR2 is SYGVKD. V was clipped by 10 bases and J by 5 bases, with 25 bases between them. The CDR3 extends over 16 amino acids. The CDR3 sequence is CASESSTGGPIDTQYF. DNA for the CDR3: TGTGCCAGCGAATCCTCGACAGGCGGGCCGATAGATACGCAGTATTTT.

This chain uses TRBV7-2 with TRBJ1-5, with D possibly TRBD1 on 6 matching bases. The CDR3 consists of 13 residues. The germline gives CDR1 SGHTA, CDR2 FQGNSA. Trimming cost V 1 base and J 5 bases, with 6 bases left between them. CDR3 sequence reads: CASSLDRDQPQHF. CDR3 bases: TGTGCCAGCAGCTTAGACAGGGATCAGCCCCAGCATTTT. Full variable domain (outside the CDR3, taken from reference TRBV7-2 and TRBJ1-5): GAGVSQSPSNKVTEKGKDVELRCDPISGHTALYWYRQSLGQGLEFLIYFQGNSAPDKSGLPSDRFSAERTGGSVSTLTIQRTQQEDSAVYLCASSLDRDQPQHFGDGTRLSIL.

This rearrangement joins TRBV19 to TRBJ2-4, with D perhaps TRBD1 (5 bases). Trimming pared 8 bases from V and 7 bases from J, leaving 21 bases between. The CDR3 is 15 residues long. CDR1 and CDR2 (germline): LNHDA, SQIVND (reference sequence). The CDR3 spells CASFGRGSPRNIQYF. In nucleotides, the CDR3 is TGTGCCAGTTTTGGAAGGGGCTCCCCAAGGAACATTCAGTACTTC.

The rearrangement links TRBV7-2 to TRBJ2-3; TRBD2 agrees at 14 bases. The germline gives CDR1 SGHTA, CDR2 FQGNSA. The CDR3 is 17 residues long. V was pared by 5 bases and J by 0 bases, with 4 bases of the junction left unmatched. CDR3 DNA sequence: TGTGCCAGCAGCCTGGGACTAGCGGGGGCTAGCACAGATACGCAGTATTTT. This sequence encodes CASSLGLAGASTDTQYF.